The next 13 T cell receptor beta chains were all read from a single sample in a study of blood T cell repertoires in COVID-19. The protocol was immunoSEQ multiplex PCR, while the TCRdb copy is restricted to in-frame clones and leaves out a portion. The sample holds fewer than 130,000 clones; over 60% are singletons and the top ten take 16%. Input material: peripheral blood. The receptors shown here come from a woman older than 75 with active or convalescent COVID-19.

This clone was observed once. V usage is TRBV11-2 and J usage is TRBJ1-1; D may be TRBD1 (5 bases). The V gene lost 5 bases and the J gene lost 11 bases, with 18 bases spanning the gap. Germline CDR1 reads SGHAT; CDR2 reads FQNNGV. The CDR3 extends over 13 amino acids. CDR3 amino acids: CASSRERGLVAFF. The CDR3, as DNA: TGTGCCAGCAGCCGAGAACGGGGGTTGGTGGCTTTCTTT.

This sequence joins TRBV3-1 (or the pseudogene TRBV3-2) and TRBJ2-7, with 8 bases matching TRBD2. The germline V gene encodes CDR1 LGHDT and CDR2 YNNKEL (reference sequence). V lost 3 bases and J lost 2; bases outside the gene matches: 12. This CDR3 region has 17 residues. This CDR3 reads CASSHHLSGSKTYEQYF. The CDR3 nucleotides read TGTGCCAGCAGCCACCACCTCAGCGGGAGTAAAACCTACGAGCAGTACTTC.

This clone was recorded a few times. The CDR3 bases are TGCAGTGCTAGTCGGTCTGGAAACACCATATATTTT. As protein: CSASRSGNTIYF. The V gene is TRBV20-1, the J gene TRBJ1-3; D remains unclear. Between the trimmed V and J ends, which lost 3 bases and 1 base, there was a span of 4 bases. The germline CDR1 and CDR2 sequences are DFQATT and SNEGSKA (reference sequence). This CDR3 spans 12 amino acids.

The chain has TRBV28 and TRBJ1-1; no clear D gene. This CDR3 has 12 residues. Germline values: CDR1 MDHEN, CDR2 SYDVKM. Trimming took off 6 bases at V and 0 bases at J, with 5 bases between the two ends. The CDR3 nucleotides read TGTGCCAGCAGCGAGGTGAACACTGAAGCTTTCTTT. Its protein is CASSEVNTEAFF.

The CDR3 nucleotides are TGTGCCAGCAGCCCAGCTAGCGGAGGACGTTTATACGAGCAGTACTTC. It is translated as CASSPASGGRLYEQYF. The chain joins TRBV7-3 to TRBJ2-7; 7 bases agree with TRBD2. This CDR3 has 16 residues. J was trimmed by 4 bases and V by 5 bases; bases with no gene match: 14. Germline lookup yields CDR1 SGHTA and CDR2 FQGTGA. Using reference TRBV7-3 and TRBJ2-7 for the parts outside the CDR3, the full variable domain is GAGVSQTPSNKVTEKGKYVELRCDPISGHTALYWYRQSLGQGPEFLIYFQGTGAADDSGLPNDRFFAVRPEGSVSTLKIQRTERGDSAVYLCASSPASGGRLYEQYFGPGTRLTVT.

This clone was seen just once. This sequence joins TRBV6-5 and TRBJ1-2; 8 bases map to TRBD1. V shed 7 bases and J 8 bases; nucleotides not matched to a gene: 15. CDR3 size: 15 residues. Germline CDR1 and CDR2: MNHEY and SVGAGI. CDR3 nucleotide sequence: TGTGCCAGCATCCAGACAGGGGCGACCCCCTGGGGCTACACCTTC. Protein sequence: CASIQTGATPWGYTF.

The rearrangement joins TRBV12-5 to TRBJ2-7, with unresolved D. The CDR3 covers 14 residues. V lost 5 bases to trimming and J lost 4 bases, with 15 bases between them. The germline V gene encodes CDR1 LGHNT and CDR2 FRNRAP. The CDR3 nucleotides are TGTGCTAGTGGTCCCCCGTCGAAACAGTACGAGCAGTACTTC. This gives the protein CASGPPSKQYEQYF.

The rearrangement joins TRBV11-1 to TRBJ1-2; 8 bases match TRBD1. V was pared by 3 bases and J by 8 bases, with 8 bases of the junction left unmatched. Germline CDR1 and CDR2: SGHAT and FQDESV (reference sequence). The CDR3 is 14 amino acids. The CDR3 sequence: CASSFNRGTGGYTF. CDR3 in DNA: TGTGCCAGCAGCTTTAACAGGGGGACAGGAGGCTACACCTTC.

A few counts support this clone. This chain joins TRBV7-2 and TRBJ1-2; D may be TRBD1 (6 bases). Germline-derived CDR1 and CDR2 are SGHTA and FQGNSA. The CDR3 is 13 amino acids. Trimming cost V 5 bases and J 4 bases, with 11 bases left between them. The CDR3 DNA sequence: TGTGCCAGCAGCCCTACAGGGTCCTATGGCTACACCTTC. Its translation is CASSPTGSYGYTF.

The V call is TRBV5-1, the J call TRBJ1-3, with a weak D call TRBD1 (5 bases). The V end lost 7 bases, the J end lost 0 bases, and 11 bases lay between the germline ends. The CDR3 loop spans 14 amino acids. Germline CDR1 is SGHRS and CDR2 is YFSETQ. The CDR3 DNA reads TGCGCCAGCTGGGACTCCATCTCTGGAAACACCATATATTTT. This translates into CASWDSISGNTIYF.

This chain uses TRBV28 with TRBJ1-2, with 7 bases identical to TRBD1. This CDR3 contains 15 residues. The V segment lost 5 bases and the J segment 4 bases; nucleotides outside the gene matches: 10. The germline V gene encodes CDR1 MDHEN and CDR2 SYDVKM. DNA for the CDR3: TGTGCCAGCAGTAACCATCAGGGGGGAGGCTATGGCTACACCTTC. Protein product: CASSNHQGGGYGYTF.

The chain is built from TRBV7-9 and TRBJ2-3; D is unclear. Trimming took off 2 bases at V and 4 bases at J, with 16 bases between the two ends. Per the germline V gene, CDR1 is SEHNR and CDR2 is FQNEAQ (reference sequence). This CDR3 has 16 amino acids. DNA of the CDR3: TGTGCCAGCAGCTTAAGTGGCGCTTACAGTCCAGATACGCAGTATTTT. Translation gives CASSLSGAYSPDTQYF.

The chain employs TRBV19 and TRBJ1-2, with TRBD1 identical over 8 bases. Germline V lookup: CDR1 LNHDA, CDR2 SQIVND (reference sequence). The CDR3 runs to 16 residues. The ends lost 3 bases at V and 7 bases at J; junction bases unmatched: 13. The CDR3 nucleotides read TGTGCCAGTAGTATGAATGGTGGACAGGGCAGACGTGGCTACACCTTC. Translating it yields CASSMNGGQGRRGYTF.